These 32 T cell receptor beta chains share one sample of origin, sequenced in a study of CDR3 diversity in severe acne. TCRdb independently ran MiXCR on the PCR reads; one entry per CDR3 protein. The sample yields around 94,000 distinct CDR3 sequences, 45% to 60% seen once. The source material was blood. The origin of the receptors is a male donor with acne.

This sequence joins TRBV10-3 and TRBJ2-2, with D hard to call. Trimming left V 7 bases short and J 6 bases short, with 6 bases between. This CDR3 is 11 amino acids long. Germline V gene lookup returns CDR1 ENHRY and CDR2 SYGVKD. DNA of the CDR3: TGTGCCATCATGGGTGCCGGGGAGCTGTTTTTT. This encodes CAIMGAGELFF.

By frequency in the sample, this clonotype is medium-sized. V and J are TRBV19 and TRBJ1-2, with D unclear. The V end was cut by 4 bases, the J end by 7 bases, with 10 bases between. In germline, CDR1 is LNHDA, CDR2 SQIVND (reference sequence). The CDR3 consists of 12 residues. CDR3 loop: CASSTEFSGYTF. The CDR3 nucleotides are TGTGCCAGTAGTACGGAATTTAGTGGCTACACCTTC.

The V call is TRBV14, the J call TRBJ2-7; TRBD1 is a possible D gene (5 bases). The ends were cut back, 3 bases at V and 6 bases at J, with 9 bases in the middle. CDR3 size: 12 residues. CDR1 and CDR2 (germline): SGHDN, FVKESK. CDR3 residues: CASSHNRLEQYF. CDR3 coding DNA: TGTGCCAGCAGCCACAACAGGCTCGAGCAGTACTTC.

This clonotype was observed a handful of times. The rearrangement joins TRBV28 to TRBJ2-1; 7 bases map to TRBD2. The trim removed 6 bases at V and 4 bases at J, leaving 3 bases unmatched. This CDR3 is 13 amino acids long. Germline CDR1 is MDHEN and CDR2 is SYDVKM. CDR3 sequence reads: CASRSGKYNEQFF. The DNA for the CDR3 is TGTGCCAGCAGGAGCGGGAAATACAATGAGCAGTTCTTC.

The J gene is TRBJ2-3, the V gene TRBV15, with 8 bases matching TRBD1. CDR3 length equals 15 residues. Per germline, CDR1 LNHNV and CDR2 YYDKDF (reference sequence). Losses at the gene ends were 3 bases for V and 4 bases for J; bases not matched to a gene: 6. CDR3 DNA: TGTGCCACCAGCAGTACGGACAGGGTCCCAGATACGCAGTATTTT. It specifies CATSSTDRVPDTQYF.

This clonotype was counted only a few times. The J gene is TRBJ2-7, the V gene TRBV6-1; the D gene is possibly TRBD2 (6 bases). Trimming pared 3 bases from V and 3 bases from J, leaving 9 bases between. This CDR3 comprises 13 residues. Looked up from germline, CDR1 is MNHNS and CDR2 is SASEGT. CDR3: CASSDGTVYEQYF. The CDR3 DNA reads as TGTGCCAGCAGTGATGGGACTGTCTACGAGCAGTACTTC.

This clonotype was recorded a few times. J is TRBJ2-7 and V is TRBV28; D remains ambiguous. This CDR3 spans 14 amino acids. From germline, CDR1 is MDHEN and CDR2 SYDVKM. The V gene lost 5 bases and the J gene lost 5 bases, with 16 bases spanning the gap. This chain's CDR3 is CASSVLSRPHEQYF. The CDR3 DNA is TGTGCCAGCAGTGTTCTCAGCAGGCCCCACGAGCAGTACTTC.

With regard to this clonotype: This likely comes from a read error, as the CDR3 has no conserved phenylalanine or tryptophan at its end. This rearrangement joins TRBV7-9 to TRBJ1-1, with 7 bases matching TRBD1. The germline V gene has CDR1 SEHNR and CDR2 FQNEAQ (reference sequence). The CDR3 has 12 amino acids. The J segment lost 7 bases and the V segment lost 3 bases, leaving 2 bases of the junction unmatched. The CDR3 DNA follows: TGTGCCAGCAGCTTGGCAGGGGGTGAAGCTTTCATT. Its translation: CASSLAGGEAFI.

This rearrangement joins TRBV4-1 to TRBJ1-6, with TRBD1 as a possible D gene (5 bases). CDR3 size: 19 residues. Per germline, CDR1 MGHRA and CDR2 YSYEKL. V was shortened by 0 bases and J by 9 bases, with 24 bases between the two germline ends. The CDR3 sequence: CASSQDRPVGGVSASPLHF. CDR3 DNA sequence: TGCGCCAGCAGCCAAGATAGACCGGTTGGAGGGGTCAGCGCTTCACCCCTCCACTTT.

This clonotype was detected only once. The chain couples TRBV15 to TRBJ2-7; D gene unclear. Germline CDR1 LNHNV, CDR2 YYDKDF (reference sequence). V lost 5 bases to trimming and J lost 3 bases, with 11 bases between them. The CDR3 loop spans 13 amino acids. The CDR3 loop reads CATSPGRVYEQYF. DNA of the CDR3: TGTGCCACCAGCCCCGGACGGGTCTACGAGCAGTACTTC.

In its sample, this clonotype was seen many times. J is TRBJ1-4 and V is TRBV5-8; 7 bases agree with TRBD1. J gave up 2 bases and V 4 bases, and 2 bases lay outside the gene matches. The CDR3 runs 14 residues. From germline, CDR1 is SGHTS and CDR2 YDEGEE. The CDR3 sequence: CASSPTGTNEKLFF. The CDR3, as DNA: TGTGCCAGCAGCCCGACAGGGACTAATGAAAAACTGTTTTTT.

The rearrangement joins TRBV20-1 to TRBJ2-3; TRBD2 aligns across 11 bases. The trim removed 4 bases at V and 0 bases at J, leaving 6 bases unmatched. This CDR3 contains 16 residues. Germline values: CDR1 DFQATT, CDR2 SNEGSKA (reference sequence). DNA of the CDR3: TGCAGTGCTATTCGAAGGACTAGCGGGAGCACAGATACGCAGTATTTT. Protein sequence: CSAIRRTSGSTDTQYF.

This chain connects TRBV6-5 to TRBJ1-5, with TRBD1 matching 9 bases. Germline V CDR1 and CDR2: MNHEY, SVGAGI. This CDR3 contains 14 residues. V was pared by 6 bases and J by 8 bases, with 8 bases of the junction left unmatched. The CDR3 is CASRPGQGDEPQHF. Written as DNA, the CDR3 is TGTGCCAGCAGACCGGGACAGGGTGATGAGCCCCAGCATTTT.

Remarks on this clonotype: The CDR3 end shows no conserved phenylalanine or tryptophan, and so a read error is likely. No DNA is shown, since the ends of the CDR3 on it are uncertain; the CDR3 is the one TCRdb lists. The chain combines TRBV5-1 with TRBJ2-5; TRBD1, the D gene given by the table, was not confirmed from the DNA. Germline values: CDR1 SGHRS, CDR2 YFSETQ. The length of the CDR3 is 8 amino acids, counting both ends. CDR3 protein: CASSRPGT.

Comment on this clonotype: A much larger clonotype is one base distant, so this may be a read error. J is TRBJ2-1 and V is TRBV6-4; D not certain. The CDR3 covers 14 residues. The germline V gene has CDR1 MRHNA and CDR2 SNTAGT. CDR3: CARSDSRNMNEQFF. The DNA for the CDR3 is TGTGCCCGCAGTGACTCAAGGAACATGAATGAGCAGTTCTTC.

The chain is built from TRBV11-2 and TRBJ2-7; D is undetermined. The ends were cut back, 1 base at V and 3 bases at J, with 13 bases in the middle. The CDR3 is 15 residues long. The germline V gene has CDR1 SGHAT and CDR2 FQNNGV. CDR3 residues: CASSLVEGMGYEQYF. The CDR3 DNA sequence: TGTGCCAGCAGCTTAGTGGAAGGGATGGGCTACGAGCAGTACTTC.

Worth noting for this clonotype: A much larger clone is a single base away; this may be a read error. This chain links TRBV6-5 with TRBJ2-3, with D hard to call. Germline lookup yields CDR1 MNHEY and CDR2 SVGAGI. This CDR3 is 13 amino acids long. For the CDR3, the DNA is TGTGCCAGCGGTTACTCGCGGAGAGATACGCAGTATTTT. This encodes CASGYSRRDTQYF.

The chain has TRBV7-9 and TRBJ2-7; tentatively, D is TRBD1 (6 bases). Trimming shortened V by 5 bases and J by 2 bases, and 10 bases separated the two germline ends. CDR1 and CDR2 from the germline V gene are SEHNR and FQNEAQ (reference sequence). This CDR3 has 13 amino acids. For the CDR3, the DNA is TGTGCCAGCAGCGGAGACAGGCCCTACGAGCAGTACTTC. Its translation: CASSGDRPYEQYF.

This clonotype was recorded many times. The chain combines TRBV7-9 with TRBJ2-5, with TRBD2 matching 10 bases. The CDR3 spans 16 residues. Trimming cost V 3 bases and J 5 bases; bases outside gene matches: 9. Per germline, CDR1 SEHNR and CDR2 FQNEAQ (reference sequence). The chain's CDR3 is CASSFFSGGPQETQYF. The CDR3 DNA follows: TGTGCCAGCAGCTTCTTTAGCGGGGGGCCCCAGGAGACCCAGTACTTC.

This clonotype was recorded a few times. The V call is TRBV19, the J call TRBJ1-2, with 8 nucleotides matching TRBD1. CDR1 is LNHDA and CDR2 is SQIVND in the germline V gene (reference sequence). After removal of 4 bases from V and 6 bases from J, the junction contained 7 bases not matched to a gene. CDR3 length equals 14 residues. The CDR3 nucleotides are TGTGCCAGTAGTAAGGACAGGGATGGCCATGGCTACACCTTC. Translated, it gives CASSKDRDGHGYTF.

This clonotype was seen repeatedly, ten times or more. This CDR3 reads CSASTGTGFSYSNQPQHF. CDR3 DNA sequence: TGCAGTGCTAGTACTGGGACAGGGTTCAGTTATAGCAATCAGCCCCAGCATTTT. J is TRBJ1-5 and V is TRBV20-1, with 9 bases aligning to TRBD1. V lost 3 bases, J lost 0 bases, and 12 bases stayed unmatched. This CDR3 comprises 18 residues. Looked up from germline, CDR1 is DFQATT and CDR2 is SNEGSKA (reference sequence).

The rearrangement links TRBV7-9 to TRBJ2-7, with 9 bases lining up with TRBD2. Near its end, the DNA agrees better with TRBJ2-5, so the J call may be wrong. The CDR3 loop spans 15 amino acids. CDR1 and CDR2 from the germline V gene are SEHNR and FQNEAQ (reference sequence). The CDR3 spells CASSLSGGRQETQYF. The CDR3, as DNA: TGTGCCAGCAGCTTAAGCGGGGGGCGGCAAGAGACCCAGTACTTC.

This clonotype was detected many times. The V gene is TRBV7-9, the J gene TRBJ2-5, with D tentatively TRBD2 (6 bases). With 3 bases removed from V and 1 base from J, the gap between germline ends came to 18 bases. This CDR3 comprises 17 residues. CDR1 and CDR2 from the germline V gene are SEHNR and FQNEAQ (reference sequence). The CDR3 DNA reads as TGTGCCAGCAGCTTTGGAGGGGACTCGCCCCTCCAAGAGACCCAGTACTTC. Encoded protein: CASSFGGDSPLQETQYF.

This chain connects TRBV20-1 to TRBJ2-7; 11 bases match TRBD2. This CDR3 is built from 15 residues. Germline assignment: CDR1 DFQATT and CDR2 SNEGSKA (reference sequence). Unmatched junction bases numbered 12, after V lost 2 bases and J lost 9 bases. The DNA of the CDR3 is TGCAGTGCTAGAAATCGGACTAGCGGGCCCCTCGGGCAGTACTTC. Its protein is CSARNRTSGPLGQYF.

This clonotype was observed many times. The V gene is TRBV3-1, the J gene TRBJ2-1; 8 bases agree with TRBD2. With V trimmed by 5 bases and J by 6 bases, 15 bases remained unmatched. The CDR3 covers 17 residues. Germline V gives CDR1 LGHDT, CDR2 YNNKEL (reference sequence). CDR3 DNA sequence: TGTGCCAGCAGCTCACCCCTGGGAACTAGCGGCGTCAATGAGCAGTTCTTC. It specifies CASSSPLGTSGVNEQFF.

This chain uses TRBV7-2 with TRBJ2-7, with 9 bases that match TRBD1. The closer fit of TRBJ2-5 to the DNA end suggests the J call may be wrong. The germline V gene encodes CDR1 SGHTA and CDR2 FQGNSA. CDR3 length equals 14 residues. CDR3 protein: CASSTRTGEETQYF. CDR3 bases: TGTGCCAGCAGCACCCGGACAGGGGAAGAGACCCAGTACTTC.

This clonotype was detected a few times. The chain recombines TRBV20-1 with TRBJ2-7; 10 bases align to TRBD2. With 0 bases clipped from V and 4 bases from J, the junction kept 6 bases outside the gene matches. The CDR3 spans 15 residues. Germline V gene sequence: CDR1 DFQATT, CDR2 SNEGSKA (reference sequence). The chain's CDR3 is CSARDSSGRIYEQYF. As DNA, the CDR3 is TGCAGTGCTAGAGATTCTAGCGGGAGAATATACGAGCAGTACTTC.

This clonotype was counted only a few times. The junction and the germline gene differ at one end; a read error may be behind it. V usage is TRBV3-1 and J usage is TRBJ2-2; 9 nucleotides agree with TRBD1. Germline-derived CDR1 and CDR2 are LGHDT and YNNKEL (reference sequence). The CDR3 length is 18 residues. CDR3 region: CACSQVSMGQGRNGELFF. The DNA of the CDR3 is TGTGCCTGCAGCCAAGTTAGCATGGGACAGGGTCGTAACGGGGAGCTGTTTTTC.

This clonotype was observed at least ten times. The chain recombines TRBV28 with TRBJ2-1; 9 nucleotides align to TRBD2. V lost 7 bases, J lost 0 bases, and 13 bases stayed unmatched. Germline assignment: CDR1 MDHEN and CDR2 SYDVKM. This CDR3 comprises 18 residues. The CDR3 reads CASTSPSASGNSYNEQFF. CDR3 nucleotides: TGTGCCAGCACCTCTCCATCGGCTAGCGGGAACTCCTACAATGAGCAGTTCTTC. Looking up the rest from reference TRBV28 and TRBJ2-1 gives the full variable domain: DVKVTQSSRYLVKRTGEKVFLECVQDMDHENMFWYRQDPGLGLRLIYFSYDVKMKEKGDIPEGYSVSREKKERFSLILESASTNQTSMYLCASTSPSASGNSYNEQFFGPGTRLTVL.

J is TRBJ2-5 and V is TRBV9, with 7 nucleotides matching TRBD1. The J call may be wrong; the DNA end is better matched by TRBJ2-7. Germline CDR1 reads SGDLS; CDR2 reads YYNGEE. CDR3 length: 13 amino acids. CDR3 bases: TGTGCCAGCAGCGTCGGGACAGCCTACGAGCAGTACTTC. Its protein product is CASSVGTAYEQYF.

Judged by abundance, this clonotype is medium-sized (0.01 to 0.1%). This chain uses TRBV20-1 with TRBJ2-7, with TRBD2 identical over 8 bases. Trimming took 6 bases from V and 6 from J; bases not matched to a gene: 13. There are 14 residues in the CDR3. Germline CDR1 is DFQATT and CDR2 is SNEGSKA (reference sequence). The CDR3 sequence is CSAALSGSRGEQYF. The CDR3 DNA reads as TGCAGTGCCGCTTTAAGCGGGAGCCGGGGCGAGCAGTACTTC.

This clonotype was recorded many times. V gene TRBV2 combines with J gene TRBJ2-5; weak D call: TRBD2 (6 bases). Germline CDR1 is SNHLY and CDR2 is FYNNEI. The CDR3 contains 14 residues. Trimming took off 5 bases at V and 2 bases at J, with 12 bases between the two ends. The CDR3: CASSLPGLQETQYF. The CDR3 coding sequence is TGTGCCAGCAGTTTGCCGGGACTGCAAGAGACCCAGTACTTC.